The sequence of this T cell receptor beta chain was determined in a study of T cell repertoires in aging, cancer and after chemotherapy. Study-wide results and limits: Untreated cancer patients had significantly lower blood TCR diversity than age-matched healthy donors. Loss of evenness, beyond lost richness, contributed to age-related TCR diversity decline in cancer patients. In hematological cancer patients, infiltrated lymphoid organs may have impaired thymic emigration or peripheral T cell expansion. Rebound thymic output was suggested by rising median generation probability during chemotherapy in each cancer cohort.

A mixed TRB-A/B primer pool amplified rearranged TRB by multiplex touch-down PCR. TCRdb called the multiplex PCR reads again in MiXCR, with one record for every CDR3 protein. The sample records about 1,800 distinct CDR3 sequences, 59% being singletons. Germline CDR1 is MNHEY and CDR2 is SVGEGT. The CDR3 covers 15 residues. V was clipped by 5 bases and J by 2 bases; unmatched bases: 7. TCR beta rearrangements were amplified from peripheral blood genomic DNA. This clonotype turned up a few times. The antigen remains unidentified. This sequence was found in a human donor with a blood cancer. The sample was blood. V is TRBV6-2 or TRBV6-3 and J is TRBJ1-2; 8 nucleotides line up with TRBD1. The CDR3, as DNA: TGTGCCAGCAGTACCCCGGACAGGGCGAACTATGGCTACACCTTC. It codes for CASSTPDRANYGYTF.